Listed below are T cell receptor beta chains from one sample, sequenced in a study of long-term antiretroviral therapy in people with HIV. The repertoire was sequenced with immunoSEQ multiplex PCR; TCRdb's copy has only in-frame clones and lacks some. The sample carries some 28,000 clones, over 85% recorded once. The specimen was unsorted PBMCs, collected 6.2 years after starting antiretroviral therapy. These receptors all stem from a man between 40 and 49 years old with HIV. The CDR3 runs from the conserved cysteine through the conserved F or W. Each record gives: D gene, V gene, J gene, clone size, CDR3 DNA, CDR3 protein. The D gene is left open where the match is weak. The listing skips clone size in some rows; elsewhere it reads once, few, many or a size class.

d_call: TRBD2
v_call: TRBV18
j_call: TRBJ2-5
clone_size: -
cdr3_nt: TGTGCCAGCTCACCGTTACTTGTTGACAGTCGTCGGCGGGGGCAAGAGACCCAGTACTTC
cdr3_aa: CASSPLLVDSRRRGQETQYF

d_call: -
v_call: TRBV11-2
j_call: TRBJ2-3
clone_size: -
cdr3_nt: TGTGCCAGCAGCTTAGGGGGGGCCCGCACAGATACGCAGTATTTT
cdr3_aa: CASSLGGARTDTQYF

d_call: -
v_call: TRBV6-5
j_call: TRBJ1-2
clone_size: -
cdr3_nt: TGTGCCAGCAGTTACCCTCTCCGTGGTGGTAACTATGGCTACACCTTC
cdr3_aa: CASSYPLRGGNYGYTF

d_call: TRBD2
v_call: TRBV2
j_call: TRBJ2-3
clone_size: -
cdr3_nt: TGTGCCAGCAGTGTCAACTCCGGGGGGGCGAACACAGATACGCAGTATTTT
cdr3_aa: CASSVNSGGANTDTQYF

d_call: -
v_call: TRBV6-5
j_call: TRBJ2-1
clone_size: -
cdr3_nt: TGTGCCAGCAGCCAGGACAGTTACAATGAGCAGTTCTTC
cdr3_aa: CASSQDSYNEQFF

d_call: -
v_call: TRBV14
j_call: TRBJ2-7
clone_size: -
cdr3_nt: TGTGCCAGCAGCCAAGGGGACAAAGCCTACGAGCAGTACTTC
cdr3_aa: CASSQGDKAYEQYF

d_call: -
v_call: TRBV30
j_call: TRBJ2-1
clone_size: -
cdr3_nt: TGTGCCTGGAACGCCTACCTCAATGAGCAGTTCTTC
cdr3_aa: CAWNAYLNEQFF

d_call: -
v_call: TRBV10-2
j_call: TRBJ1-2
clone_size: -
cdr3_nt: TGCGCCAGCGGTCTCCCGCCAGTAGATGGCTACACCTTC
cdr3_aa: CASGLPPVDGYTF

d_call: TRBD1
v_call: TRBV27
j_call: TRBJ2-5
clone_size: -
cdr3_nt: TGTGCCAGCAGTACCCAGGACAGGGTAGGATTAGAGACCCAGTACTTC
cdr3_aa: CASSTQDRVGLETQYF

d_call: -
v_call: TRBV9
j_call: TRBJ2-2
clone_size: -
cdr3_nt: TGTGCCAGCAGGAGGGACCCGGCCAACACCGGGGAGCTGTTTTTT
cdr3_aa: CASRRDPANTGELFF

d_call: -
v_call: TRBV4-2
j_call: TRBJ1-2
clone_size: -
cdr3_nt: TGTGCCAGCAGCCAAGATGGCAGGGTGAGCTACACCTTC
cdr3_aa: CASSQDGRVSYTF

d_call: -
v_call: TRBV6-6
j_call: TRBJ1-4
clone_size: -
cdr3_nt: TGTGCCAGCAGTTACACCGGGAGGGAAAAACTGTTTTTT
cdr3_aa: CASSYTGREKLFF

d_call: TRBD1
v_call: TRBV5-1
j_call: TRBJ1-5
clone_size: -
cdr3_nt: TGCGCCAGCAGCCCGACAGGGGCGATAAATCAGCCCCAGCATTTT
cdr3_aa: CASSPTGAINQPQHF

d_call: -
v_call: TRBV10-2
j_call: TRBJ2-3
clone_size: -
cdr3_nt: TGCGCCAGCAGTGAAGTGGATACGCAGTATTTT
cdr3_aa: CASSEVDTQYF

d_call: -
v_call: TRBV6-4
j_call: TRBJ2-2
clone_size: once
cdr3_nt: TGTGCCAGCAGCGACAACACCGGGGAGCTGTTTTTT
cdr3_aa: CASSDNTGELFF

d_call: -
v_call: TRBV11-1
j_call: TRBJ2-1
clone_size: -
cdr3_nt: TGTGCCAGCAGCTTACGAGGGTACAATGAGCAGTTCTTC
cdr3_aa: CASSLRGYNEQFF

d_call: TRBD1
v_call: TRBV6-6
j_call: TRBJ1-5
clone_size: -
cdr3_nt: TGTGCCAGCAGTTACCGGGGGGACAGCTTGAATCAGCCCCAGCATTTT
cdr3_aa: CASSYRGDSLNQPQHF

d_call: TRBD2
v_call: TRBV11-2
j_call: TRBJ2-7
clone_size: -
cdr3_nt: TGTGCCAGCAGCTTAAATAGACTAGCGGGAGGGACGCACTACGAGCAGTACTTC
cdr3_aa: CASSLNRLAGGTHYEQYF

d_call: TRBD1
v_call: TRBV19
j_call: TRBJ1-5
clone_size: -
cdr3_nt: TGTGCCAGTAGTACCAGGGGGGCCGCGGATCAGCCCCAGCATTTT
cdr3_aa: CASSTRGAADQPQHF

d_call: -
v_call: TRBV9
j_call: TRBJ1-6
clone_size: -
cdr3_nt: TGTGCCAGCAGCGTAGGGGACGATTCACCCCTCCACTTT
cdr3_aa: CASSVGDDSPLHF

d_call: -
v_call: TRBV28
j_call: TRBJ2-3
clone_size: -
cdr3_nt: TGTGCCAGCAGTCCCTCGGGATCAGCGGCAGATACGCAGTATTTT
cdr3_aa: CASSPSGSAADTQYF

d_call: TRBD1
v_call: TRBV6-5
j_call: TRBJ2-7
clone_size: -
cdr3_nt: TGTGCCAGAGGGACAGAGACCTACGAGCAGTACTTC
cdr3_aa: CARGTETYEQYF

d_call: -
v_call: TRBV7-2
j_call: TRBJ2-7
clone_size: -
cdr3_nt: TGTGCCAGCAGCGCCCAAGGGGGAAACGAGCAGTACTTC
cdr3_aa: CASSAQGGNEQYF

d_call: -
v_call: TRBV6-6
j_call: TRBJ1-5
clone_size: -
cdr3_nt: TGTGCCAGCAGTTACTCCGGCGCGACTCAGCCCCAGCATTTT
cdr3_aa: CASSYSGATQPQHF

d_call: TRBD2
v_call: TRBV12-5
j_call: TRBJ2-5
clone_size: -
cdr3_nt: TGTGCTAGTGGAGGGGGGCTAGCGGGGCGGCAAGAGACCCAGTACTTC
cdr3_aa: CASGGGLAGRQETQYF

d_call: -
v_call: TRBV2
j_call: TRBJ2-3
clone_size: few
cdr3_nt: TGTGCCAGCAATGAGCTGACAGACACAGATACGCAGTATTTT
cdr3_aa: CASNELTDTDTQYF

d_call: -
v_call: TRBV5-6
j_call: TRBJ2-5
clone_size: -
cdr3_nt: TGTGCCAGCAGCTTGGAGTACAGGAAAGAGACCCAGTACTTC
cdr3_aa: CASSLEYRKETQYF

d_call: -
v_call: TRBV5-4
j_call: TRBJ2-7
clone_size: -
cdr3_nt: TGTGCCAGCAGTCATCCCAACGGACGGTCCTACGAGCAGTACTTC
cdr3_aa: CASSHPNGRSYEQYF

d_call: TRBD1
v_call: TRBV6-5
j_call: TRBJ2-1
clone_size: -
cdr3_nt: TGTGCCAGCAGTGAAGGGACAGGCACGTTCTTC
cdr3_aa: CASSEGTGTFF

d_call: -
v_call: TRBV11-2
j_call: TRBJ2-2
clone_size: -
cdr3_nt: TGTGCCAGCAGCTTAGGTACCGGGGAGCTGTTTTTT
cdr3_aa: CASSLGTGELFF

d_call: TRBD2
v_call: TRBV27
j_call: TRBJ2-7
clone_size: -
cdr3_nt: TGTGCCAGCAGTTTCTTAGCGGGAGACGTTGGCGAGCAGTACTTC
cdr3_aa: CASSFLAGDVGEQYF

d_call: -
v_call: TRBV10-2
j_call: TRBJ2-2
clone_size: -
cdr3_nt: TGCGCCAGCAGAGGGACGGCCCAGATCGGGGAGCTGTTTTTT
cdr3_aa: CASRGTAQIGELFF

d_call: TRBD1
v_call: TRBV28
j_call: TRBJ2-7
clone_size: -
cdr3_nt: TGTGCCAGCAGTCCCTCCGGGACAGGGCTTTACGAGCAGTACTTC
cdr3_aa: CASSPSGTGLYEQYF

d_call: -
v_call: TRBV30
j_call: TRBJ1-5
clone_size: -
cdr3_nt: TGTGCCTGGAGGGCAAAGAATAGCAATCAGCCCCAGCATTTT
cdr3_aa: CAWRAKNSNQPQHF

d_call: TRBD1
v_call: TRBV5-4
j_call: TRBJ2-7
clone_size: -
cdr3_nt: TGTGCCAGCAGCTCCCGGGACAGGTCTACCTACGAGCAGTACTTC
cdr3_aa: CASSSRDRSTYEQYF

d_call: -
v_call: TRBV15
j_call: TRBJ1-4
clone_size: -
cdr3_nt: TGTGCCACCAGCAGAGACCCACAGATGAATGAAAAACTGTTTTTT
cdr3_aa: CATSRDPQMNEKLFF

d_call: TRBD2
v_call: TRBV6-5
j_call: TRBJ2-3
clone_size: -
cdr3_nt: TGTGCCAGCAGTGCTAGCGGGGGACACACAGATACGCAGTATTTT
cdr3_aa: CASSASGGHTDTQYF

d_call: -
v_call: TRBV13
j_call: TRBJ1-1
clone_size: -
cdr3_nt: TGTGCCAGCAGCGGACTCGTGAACACTGAAGCTTTCTTT
cdr3_aa: CASSGLVNTEAFF

d_call: TRBD1
v_call: TRBV10-2
j_call: TRBJ1-1
clone_size: -
cdr3_nt: TGCGCCAGCCGGGACAGGGGTTACACTGAAGCTTTCTTT
cdr3_aa: CASRDRGYTEAFF

d_call: TRBD1
v_call: TRBV25-1
j_call: TRBJ1-2
clone_size: -
cdr3_nt: TGTGCCAGCAGTCTCAGGGGGGGATATGGCTACACCTTC
cdr3_aa: CASSLRGGYGYTF